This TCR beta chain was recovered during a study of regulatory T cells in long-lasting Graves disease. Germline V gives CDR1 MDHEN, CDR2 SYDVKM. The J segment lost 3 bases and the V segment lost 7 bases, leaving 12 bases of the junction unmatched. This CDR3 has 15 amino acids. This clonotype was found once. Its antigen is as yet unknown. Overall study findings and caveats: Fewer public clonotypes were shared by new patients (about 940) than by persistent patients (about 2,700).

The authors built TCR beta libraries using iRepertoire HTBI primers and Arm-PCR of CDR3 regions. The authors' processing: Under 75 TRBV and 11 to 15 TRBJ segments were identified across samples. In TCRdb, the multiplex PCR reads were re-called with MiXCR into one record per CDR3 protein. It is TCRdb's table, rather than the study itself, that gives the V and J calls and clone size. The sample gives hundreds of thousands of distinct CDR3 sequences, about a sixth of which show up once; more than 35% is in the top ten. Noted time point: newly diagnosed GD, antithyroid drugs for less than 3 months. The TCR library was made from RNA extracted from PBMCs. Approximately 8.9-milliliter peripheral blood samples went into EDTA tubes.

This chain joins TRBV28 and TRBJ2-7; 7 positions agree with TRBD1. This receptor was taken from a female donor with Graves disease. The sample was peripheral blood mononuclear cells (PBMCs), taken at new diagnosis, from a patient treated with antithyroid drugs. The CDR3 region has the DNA TGTGCCAGCAAGGACCCCGGCAGGGGGATCTACGAGCAGTACTTC. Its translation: CASKDPGRGIYEQYF.